The next 20 T cell receptor beta chains were all read from a single sample in a study of technical replicates of blood from several donors. TCRdb's copy holds only in-frame clones and misses some; the assay was immunoSEQ multiplex PCR. The repertoire holds 55,000 to 80,000 clones, with roughly 97% as singletons. The sample comprised T cells isolated from PBMCs. These receptors all come from a human donor in good health.

V gene TRBV10-3 combines with J gene TRBJ1-1; 7 positions match TRBD1. Looked up from germline, CDR1 is ENHRY and CDR2 is SYGVKD. This CDR3 region has 14 residues. Unmatched junction bases numbered 6, after V lost 4 bases and J lost 4 bases. As DNA, the CDR3 is TGTGCCATCAGTGTCGGGACAGCAGGCACTGAAGCTTTCTTT. Translation: CAISVGTAGTEAFF.

The rearrangement links TRBV13 to TRBJ1-2; 11 nucleotides line up with TRBD1. CDR1 is PRHDT and CDR2 is FYEKMQ in the germline V gene (reference sequence). V lost 5 bases, J lost 8 bases, and 4 bases stayed unmatched. The CDR3 sequence is 13 residues long. CDR3 protein: CASSQGQGVGYTF. As DNA, the CDR3 is TGTGCCAGCAGCCAGGGACAGGGGGTCGGCTACACCTTC. The complete variable domain, with remaining parts taken from reference TRBV13 and TRBJ1-2, reads AAGVIQSPRHLIKEKRETATLKCYPIPRHDTVYWYQQGPGQDPQFLISFYEKMQSDKGSIPDRFSAQQFSDYHSELNMSSLELGDSALYFCASSQGQGVGYTFGSGTRLTVV.

The V call is TRBV11-2, the J call TRBJ2-7, with D possibly TRBD1 on 5 matching bases. Trimming stripped 5 bases from V and 0 bases from J, with 11 bases between. The CDR3 loop spans 14 amino acids. Looked up from germline, CDR1 is SGHAT and CDR2 is FQNNGV. The CDR3 nucleotides are TGTGCCAGCAGCGAACAGGCGAGCTCCTACGAGCAGTACTTC. Amino acids: CASSEQASSYEQYF.

This clone was seen just once. J is TRBJ2-1 and V is TRBV2; a possible D gene is TRBD2 (6 bases). The CDR3 has 14 residues. Germline lookup yields CDR1 SNHLY and CDR2 FYNNEI. Trimming took off 6 bases at V and 2 bases at J, with 11 bases between the two ends. CDR3 sequence reads: CASRRGGTYNEQFF. DNA for the CDR3: TGTGCCAGCAGGCGGGGCGGGACCTACAATGAGCAGTTCTTC.

The chain couples TRBV9 to TRBJ1-4; no firm D call. The CDR3 consists of 14 residues. With 0 bases removed from V and 4 bases from J, the gap between germline ends came to 7 bases. Germline CDR1 reads SGDLS; CDR2 reads YYNGEE. The CDR3 coding sequence is TGTGCCAGCAGCGTAGGCAGTAATAATGAAAAACTGTTTTTT. Its translation: CASSVGSNNEKLFF. The entire variable domain, with the rest obtained from reference TRBV9 and TRBJ1-4, is as follows: DSGVTQTPKHLITATGQRVTLRCSPRSGDLSVYWYQQSLDQGLQFLIQYYNGEERAKGNILERFSAQQFPDLHSELNLSSLELGDSALYFCASSVGSNNEKLFFGSGTQLSVL.

The chain recombines TRBV4-1 with TRBJ1-2, with D hard to call. The length of the CDR3 is 15 residues. The germline gives CDR1 MGHRA, CDR2 YSYEKL. Trimming left V 0 bases short and J 0 bases short, with 8 bases between. The CDR3 protein is CASSQEFATNYGYTF. DNA for the CDR3: TGCGCCAGCAGCCAAGAGTTCGCTACTAACTATGGCTACACCTTC.

This chain joins TRBV6-5 and TRBJ1-3; D remains unclear. The V gene's germline CDR1 is MNHEY and CDR2 SVGAGI. The CDR3 is 15 amino acids. The ends were cut back, 0 bases at V and 2 bases at J, with 8 bases in the middle. CDR3 sequence (DNA): TGTGCCAGCAGTTACTCGAGGGTGGCTGGAAACACCATATATTTT. Protein: CASSYSRVAGNTIYF.

The chain joins TRBV5-1 to TRBJ2-5; 10 nucleotides line up with TRBD2. V trimming: 2 bases; J trimming: 1 base; junction bases outside the gene matches: 8. Germline loops: CDR1 SGHRS, CDR2 YFSETQ. The CDR3 totals 17 residues. CDR3 DNA sequence: TGCGCCAGCAGCTTAAGCCCCCAGCGGGGGGGCCAAGAGACCCAGTACTTC. Amino acid sequence: CASSLSPQRGGQETQYF.

This chain uses TRBV7-8 with TRBJ1-4; D may be TRBD1 (6 bases). In germline, CDR1 is SGHVS, CDR2 FQNEAQ. The V and J ends lost 5 bases and 7 bases respectively, with 23 bases between them. This CDR3 region has 17 residues. CDR3 coding DNA: TGTGCCAGCAGCCAAGACAGCGGACAGTCGTTAGTTGAAAAACTGTTTTTT. It specifies CASSQDSGQSLVEKLFF.

The chain uses TRBV7-9 and TRBJ1-2; D unclear. The germline CDR1 and CDR2 sequences are SEHNR and FQNEAQ (reference sequence). The CDR3 has 15 amino acids. Trimming shortened V by 4 bases and J by 1 base, and 13 bases separated the two germline ends. CDR3 nucleotide sequence: TGTGCCAGCAGCTCCACCAGCGTGTATAACTATGGCTACACCTTC. Protein product: CASSSTSVYNYGYTF.

V gene TRBV9 combines with J gene TRBJ1-1; TRBD1 agrees at 10 bases. Per germline, CDR1 SGDLS and CDR2 YYNGEE. The length of the CDR3 is 16 residues. The V segment lost 0 bases and the J segment 6 bases; nucleotides outside the gene matches: 8. The CDR3 DNA sequence: TGTGCCAGCAGCGTAGAGGGGGGGACAGGGGCCCCTGAAGCTTTCTTT. Translated, it gives CASSVEGGTGAPEAFF.

V usage is TRBV6-4 and J usage is TRBJ2-7; a possible D gene is TRBD1 (6 bases). The CDR3 loop spans 15 amino acids. The V gene's germline CDR1 is MRHNA and CDR2 SNTAGT. Trimming pared 6 bases from V and 3 bases from J, leaving 18 bases between. In DNA form, the CDR3 reads TGTGCCAGCAGACCGATGGGTAGGACAGACTACGAGCAGTACTTC. Encoded protein: CASRPMGRTDYEQYF.

V and J are TRBV11-2 and TRBJ2-7, with 7 bases fitting TRBD1. Trimming took 6 bases from V and 2 from J; bases not matched to a gene: 13. This CDR3 has 16 amino acids. Per germline, CDR1 SGHAT and CDR2 FQNNGV. The CDR3 spells CASRKVGGRLPYEQYF. The CDR3 DNA reads TGTGCCAGCAGAAAGGTAGGGGGCAGATTACCCTACGAGCAGTACTTC.

The chain combines TRBV2 with TRBJ1-2, with a possible D match to TRBD1 (6 bases). From germline, CDR1 is SNHLY and CDR2 FYNNEI. The ends were cut back, 6 bases at V and 4 bases at J, with 9 bases in the middle. The CDR3 spans 12 residues. CDR3 in amino acids: CASREDSYGYTF. For the CDR3, the DNA is TGTGCCAGCAGAGAGGACAGCTATGGCTACACCTTC.

This clone was detected once. This sequence joins TRBV11-2 and TRBJ2-3, with TRBD2 matching 10 bases. In germline, CDR1 is SGHAT, CDR2 FQNNGV. The CDR3 is made up of 18 amino acids. V lost 2 bases to trimming and J lost 6 bases; unmatched junction nucleotides: 14. CDR3 sequence reads: CASSLFPGTSDLGDTQYF. The CDR3 coding sequence is TGTGCCAGCAGCTTATTCCCCGGGACTAGCGACTTAGGGGATACGCAGTATTTT. Drawing the rest from reference TRBV11-2 and TRBJ2-3, the complete variable domain is EAGVAQSPRYKIIEKRQSVAFWCNPISGHATLYWYQQILGQGPKLLIQFQNNGVVDDSQLPKDRFSAERLKGVDSTLKIQPAKLEDSAVYLCASSLFPGTSDLGDTQYFGPGTRLTVL.

This chain links TRBV28 with TRBJ2-1; TRBD2 aligns across 10 bases. V trimming: 3 bases; J trimming: 9 bases; junction bases outside the gene matches: 5. The CDR3 spans 14 residues. CDR1 is MDHEN, CDR2 SYDVKM, per germline. CDR3 loop: CASSLLTSGTEQFF. The CDR3 DNA reads as TGTGCCAGCAGTTTGTTAACTAGCGGGACTGAGCAGTTCTTC.

This chain joins TRBV21-1 and TRBJ2-7; TRBD2 reflects the table's D call only, with no check against the DNA. TRBV21-1 is noted as a pseudogene. The CDR3 extends over 15 amino acids. CDR3 DNA sequence: TGTGCCAGCAGCGGGGAGGACATCTGCACCTACGAGCAGTACTTC. It specifies CASSGEDICTYEQYF.

V and J are TRBV7-9 and TRBJ2-2; 7 positions match TRBD2. Germline CDR1 reads SEHNR; CDR2 reads FQNEAQ (reference sequence). This CDR3 region has 14 residues. Trimming took 5 bases from V and 9 from J; bases not matched to a gene: 9. The CDR3 DNA reads as TGTGCCAGCAGCCGCAGCGGGATCGACCGGGAGCTGTTTTTT. Residues: CASSRSGIDRELFF. Together with reference TRBV7-9 and TRBJ2-2, the CDR3 gives the full variable domain: DTGVSQNPRHKITKRGQNVTFRCDPISEHNRLYWYRQTLGQGPEFLTYFQNEAQLEKSRLLSDRFSAERPKGSFSTLEIQRTEQGDSAMYLCASSRSGIDRELFFGEGSRLTVL.

This chain connects TRBV7-9 to TRBJ2-7; 9 bases are a match to TRBD2. V was pared by 4 bases and J by 4 bases, with 8 bases of the junction left unmatched. This CDR3 comprises 15 residues. Germline V CDR1 and CDR2: SEHNR, FQNEAQ (reference sequence). CDR3 sequence (DNA): TGTGCCAGCAGCTCCCCTCGCGGGGGGGCATACGAGCAGTACTTC. Protein sequence: CASSSPRGGAYEQYF.

This chain uses TRBV27 with TRBJ1-5; D remains ambiguous. CDR1 is MNHEY, CDR2 SMNVEV, per germline (reference sequence). The CDR3 spans 14 residues. With 2 bases removed from V and 7 bases from J, the gap between germline ends came to 12 bases. The CDR3 nucleotides are TGTGCCAGCAGTTTAGAGGCTACCTGGCAGCCCCAGCATTTT. Translating it yields CASSLEATWQPQHF.